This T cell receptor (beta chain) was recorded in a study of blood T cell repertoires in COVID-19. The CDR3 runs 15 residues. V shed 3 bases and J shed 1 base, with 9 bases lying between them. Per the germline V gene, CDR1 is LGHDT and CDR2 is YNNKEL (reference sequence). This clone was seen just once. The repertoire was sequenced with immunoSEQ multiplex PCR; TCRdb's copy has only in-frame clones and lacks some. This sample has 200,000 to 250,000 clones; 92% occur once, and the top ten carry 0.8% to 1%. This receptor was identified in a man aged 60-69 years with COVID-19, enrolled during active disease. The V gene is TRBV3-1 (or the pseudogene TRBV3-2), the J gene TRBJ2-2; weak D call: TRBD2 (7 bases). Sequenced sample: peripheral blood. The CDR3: CASSHGGLNTGELFF. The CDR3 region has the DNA TGTGCCAGCAGCCACGGGGGGCTGAACACCGGGGAGCTGTTTTTT.